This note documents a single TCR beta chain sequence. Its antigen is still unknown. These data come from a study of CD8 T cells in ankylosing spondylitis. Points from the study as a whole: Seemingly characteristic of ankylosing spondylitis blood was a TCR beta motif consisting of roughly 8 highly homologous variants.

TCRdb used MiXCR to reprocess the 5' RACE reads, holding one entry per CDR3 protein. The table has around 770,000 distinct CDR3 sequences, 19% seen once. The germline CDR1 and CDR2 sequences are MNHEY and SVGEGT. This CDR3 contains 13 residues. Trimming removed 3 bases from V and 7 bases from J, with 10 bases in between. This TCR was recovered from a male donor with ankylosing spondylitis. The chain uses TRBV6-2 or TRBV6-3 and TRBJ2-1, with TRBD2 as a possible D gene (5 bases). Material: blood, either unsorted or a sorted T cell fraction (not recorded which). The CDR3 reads CASSYFEGNEQFF. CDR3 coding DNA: TGTGCCAGCAGTTATTTCGAGGGTAATGAGCAGTTCTTC.